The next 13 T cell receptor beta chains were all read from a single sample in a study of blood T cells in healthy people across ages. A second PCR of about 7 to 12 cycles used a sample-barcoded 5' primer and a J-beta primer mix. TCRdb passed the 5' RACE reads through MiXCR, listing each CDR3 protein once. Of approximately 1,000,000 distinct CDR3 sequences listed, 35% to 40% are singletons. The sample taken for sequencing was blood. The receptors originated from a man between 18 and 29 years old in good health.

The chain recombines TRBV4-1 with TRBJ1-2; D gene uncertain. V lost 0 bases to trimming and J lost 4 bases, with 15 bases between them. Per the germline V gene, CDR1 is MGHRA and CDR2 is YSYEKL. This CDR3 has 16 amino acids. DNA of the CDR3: TGCGCCAGCAGCCAAGATCCTCAAGGGCAGACCTATGGCTACACCTTC. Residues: CASSQDPQGQTYGYTF.

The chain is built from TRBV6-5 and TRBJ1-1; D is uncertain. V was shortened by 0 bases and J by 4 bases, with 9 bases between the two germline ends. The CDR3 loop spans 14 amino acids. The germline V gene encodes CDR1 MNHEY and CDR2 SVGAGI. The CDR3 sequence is CASSYSRTVTEAFF. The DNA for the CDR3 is TGTGCCAGCAGTTACTCCAGGACTGTCACTGAAGCTTTCTTT.

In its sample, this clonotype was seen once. Here the CDR3 reads CASSQRQGPNEKLFF. CDR3 sequence (DNA): TGTGCCAGCAGCCAGAGACAGGGACCTAATGAAAAACTGTTTTTT. This rearrangement joins TRBV3-1 to TRBJ1-4; 7 positions agree with TRBD1. The length of the CDR3 is 15 residues. CDR1 is LGHDT and CDR2 is YNNKEL in the germline V gene (reference sequence). Trimming removed 3 bases from V and 3 bases from J; junction bases left unmatched: 4.

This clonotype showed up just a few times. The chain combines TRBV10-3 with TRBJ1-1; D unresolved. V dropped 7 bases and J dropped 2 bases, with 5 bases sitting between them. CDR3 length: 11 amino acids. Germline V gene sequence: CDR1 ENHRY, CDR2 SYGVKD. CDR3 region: CAIKGNTEAFF. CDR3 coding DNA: TGTGCCATCAAGGGTAACACTGAAGCTTTCTTT.

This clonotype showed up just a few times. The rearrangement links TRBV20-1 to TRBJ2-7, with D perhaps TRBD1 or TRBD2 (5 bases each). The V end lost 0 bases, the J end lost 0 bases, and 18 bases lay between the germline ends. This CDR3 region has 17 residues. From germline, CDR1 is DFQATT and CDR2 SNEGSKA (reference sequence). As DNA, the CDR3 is TGCAGTGCTAGAGATCGAGGGTATAACAGGACCTCCTACGAGCAGTACTTC. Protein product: CSARDRGYNRTSYEQYF.

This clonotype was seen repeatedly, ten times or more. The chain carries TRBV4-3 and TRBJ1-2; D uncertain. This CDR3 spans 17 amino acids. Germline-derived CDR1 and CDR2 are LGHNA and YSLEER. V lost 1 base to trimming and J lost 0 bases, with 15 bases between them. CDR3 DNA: TGCGCCAGCAGCCAAGTTCCTCGCGTCAGAACTAACTATGGCTACACCTTC. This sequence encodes CASSQVPRVRTNYGYTF.

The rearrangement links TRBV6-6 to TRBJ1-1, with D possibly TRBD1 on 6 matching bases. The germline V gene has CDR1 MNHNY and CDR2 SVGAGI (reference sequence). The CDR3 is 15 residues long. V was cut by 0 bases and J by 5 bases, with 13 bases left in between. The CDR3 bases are TGTGCCAGCAGTTACTCGCGGGGGGCTTATACTGAAGCTTTCTTT. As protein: CASSYSRGAYTEAFF.

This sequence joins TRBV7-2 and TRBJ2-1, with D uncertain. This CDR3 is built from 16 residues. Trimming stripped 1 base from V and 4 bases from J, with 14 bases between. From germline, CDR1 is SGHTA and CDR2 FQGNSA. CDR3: CASSLGVGFVYNEQFF. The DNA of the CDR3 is TGTGCCAGCAGCTTAGGGGTGGGGTTTGTTTACAATGAGCAGTTCTTC.

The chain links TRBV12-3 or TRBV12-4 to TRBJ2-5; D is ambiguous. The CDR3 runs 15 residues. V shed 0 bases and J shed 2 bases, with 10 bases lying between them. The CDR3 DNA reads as TGTGCCAGCAGTTTAGCGCATAGGGTGCAAGAGACCCAGTACTTC. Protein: CASSLAHRVQETQYF.

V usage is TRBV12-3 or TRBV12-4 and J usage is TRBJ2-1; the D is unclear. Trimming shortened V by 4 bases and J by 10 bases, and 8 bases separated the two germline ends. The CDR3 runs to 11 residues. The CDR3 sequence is CASSSISEQFF. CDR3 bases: TGTGCCAGCAGTTCAATATCCGAGCAGTTCTTC.

As DNA, the CDR3 is TGTGCCAGCAGCCCTCAGCCGGGCTCCCAAGAGACCCAGTACTTC. Protein: CASSPQPGSQETQYF. V is TRBV5-5 and J is TRBJ2-5; D unresolved. Germline V gene lookup returns CDR1 SGHKS and CDR2 YYEKEE (reference sequence). This CDR3 spans 15 amino acids. Trimming shortened V by 4 bases and J by 1 base, and 14 bases separated the two germline ends.

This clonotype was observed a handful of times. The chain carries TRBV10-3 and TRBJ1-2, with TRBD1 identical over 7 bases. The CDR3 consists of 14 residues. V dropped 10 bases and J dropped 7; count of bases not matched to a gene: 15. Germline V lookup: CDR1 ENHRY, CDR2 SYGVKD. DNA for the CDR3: TGTGCCACCGGGTCTACGGGACAGCTCCGTGGCTACACCTTC. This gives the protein CATGSTGQLRGYTF.

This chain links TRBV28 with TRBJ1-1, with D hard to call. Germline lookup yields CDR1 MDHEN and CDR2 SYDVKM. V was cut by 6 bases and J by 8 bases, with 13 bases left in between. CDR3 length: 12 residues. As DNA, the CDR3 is TGTGCCAGCAGCGCCCCCGCCGGGGAAGCTTTCTTT. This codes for CASSAPAGEAFF. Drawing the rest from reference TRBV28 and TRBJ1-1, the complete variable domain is DVKVTQSSRYLVKRTGEKVFLECVQDMDHENMFWYRQDPGLGLRLIYFSYDVKMKEKGDIPEGYSVSREKKERFSLILESASTNQTSMYLCASSAPAGEAFFGQGTRLTVV.